This T cell receptor beta chain is drawn from a study of shared clonotypes between healthy human individuals. Study background: Donors consisted of a couple of women and a few men between 18 and 49. CD4 naive and memory got three plates each, CD8 naive two, CD8 memory one.

The CDR3 length is 15 residues. Trimming left V 3 bases short and J 5 bases short, with 13 bases between. The germline V gene has CDR1 PRHDT and CDR2 FYEKMQ (reference sequence). Terminally differentiated effector memory CD45RA+ cells were left out of the naive CD8 fraction, which was CD45RO-negative and positively selected for CCR7. Comments on this clone: Its antigen remains unknown.

Sequencing was performed with immunoSEQ multiplex PCR; in TCRdb, only in-frame clones are kept and a portion is missing. The data contain about 2 million clones, about 95% of them singletons. Regarding the study as a whole: All-four-donor shared clonotypes had higher generation probabilities than non-shared clonotypes did. Of the naive CD4 clonotypes, roughly 5% were shared across several donors.

This TCR was sampled from a man younger than 35 in good health. Sequencing was performed on naive CD8+ T cells sorted from blood. The chain uses TRBV13 and TRBJ2-2; a possible D gene is TRBD2 (5 bases). Here the CDR3 DNA reads TGTGCCAGCAGCTTTCGGACTCTGCCTACCGGGGAGCTGTTTTTT. Translated, it gives CASSFRTLPTGELFF.